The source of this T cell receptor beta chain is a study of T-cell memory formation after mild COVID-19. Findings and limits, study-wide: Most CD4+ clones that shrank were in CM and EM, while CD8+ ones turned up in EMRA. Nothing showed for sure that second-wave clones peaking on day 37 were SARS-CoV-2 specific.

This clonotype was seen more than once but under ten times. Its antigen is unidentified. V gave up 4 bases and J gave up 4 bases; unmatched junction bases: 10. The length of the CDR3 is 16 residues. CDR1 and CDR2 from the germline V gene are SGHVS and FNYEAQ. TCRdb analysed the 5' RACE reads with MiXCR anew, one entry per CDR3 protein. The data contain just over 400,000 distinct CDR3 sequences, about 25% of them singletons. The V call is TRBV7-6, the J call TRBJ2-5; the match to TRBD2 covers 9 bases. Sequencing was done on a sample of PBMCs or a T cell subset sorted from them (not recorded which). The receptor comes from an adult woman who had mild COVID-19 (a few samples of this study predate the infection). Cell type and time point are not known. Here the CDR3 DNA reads TGTGCCAGCAGCTCTCGCGGGGGGGCCGCGGCAGAGACCCAGTACTTC. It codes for CASSSRGGAAAETQYF.